A selection of T cell receptor beta chains follows, all from one sample in a study of blood T cell repertoires in COVID-19. The assay was immunoSEQ multiplex PCR, and TCRdb's table has in-frame clones only and misses some. The table includes roughly 390,000 clones, about 87% detected once. The sequenced material came from peripheral blood. The receptors stem from a woman in her thirties with COVID-19, enrolled during active disease. The CDR3 runs from the conserved cysteine through the conserved F or W. The D gene is left open where the match is weak. Part of the rows lack a size; the others show once, few, many or a class for expanded clones.

-	TRBD1	TRBJ1-6	TRBV7-9	TGTGCCAGCAGCTTAGACAGGGGGAGCTCCTATAATTCACCCCTCCACTTT	CASSLDRGSSYNSPLHF
-	-	TRBJ1-1	TRBV6-5	TGTGCCAGCAGTAAGACAGGTGGGGGTCAAGCTTTCTTT	CASSKTGGGQAFF
-	-	TRBJ2-3	TRBV9	TGTGCCAGCAGCGTAGGGGTCTCGGAGTTGGTAGATACGCAGTATTTT	CASSVGVSELVDTQYF
-	TRBD2	TRBJ2-1	TRBV10-2	TGCGCCAGCAGTGACACTAGCGGGATATCGGTAGGTGAGCAGTTCTTC	CASSDTSGISVGEQFF
-	TRBD1	TRBJ1-2	TRBV6-1	TGTGCCAGCAGTGATTACAGGGGGACTAACTATGGCTACACCTTC	CASSDYRGTNYGYTF
-	-	TRBJ2-5	TRBV14	TGTGCCAGCAGCCCGGGACTTCAAGAGACCCAGTACTTC	CASSPGLQETQYF
-	-	TRBJ2-3	TRBV3-1/TRBV3-2	TGTGCCAGCAGCCAAGTTACCCCGGGTACAGATACGCAGTATTTT	CASSQVTPGTDTQYF
-	-	TRBJ2-5	TRBV12-3/TRBV12-4	TGTGCCAGCAGTCCAGGGGAGGGGACCCAGTACTTC	CASSPGEGTQYF
-	-	TRBJ1-5	TRBV6-6	TGTGCCAGCAGTCCAACCGGGACAATCGGTTTGGGGAGCAATCAGCCCCAGCATTTT	CASSPTGTIGLGSNQPQHF
-	-	TRBJ2-4	TRBV24-1	TGTGCCACCAGTGATTTGCAGGACAGCAAAAACATTCAGTACTTC	CATSDLQDSKNIQYF
-	-	TRBJ1-2	TRBV24-1	TGTGCCACCAGTGGAGTGACAGGCCAAGGCTACACCTTC	CATSGVTGQGYTF
-	TRBD1	TRBJ2-5	TRBV2	TGTGCCAGCAGTGAACTACAGGGGGTCGAGACCCAGTACTTC	CASSELQGVETQYF
-	-	TRBJ2-1	TRBV28	TGTGCCAGCACCCCATCGGGTCCGATTTACGATGAGCAGTTCTTC	CASTPSGPIYDEQFF
-	TRBD1	TRBJ2-2	TRBV30	TGTGCCCTCGGACAGGGGGCGCGCACCGGGGAGCTGTTTTTT	CALGQGARTGELFF
few	TRBD2	TRBJ2-7	TRBV4-1	TGCGCCAGCAGCCCCGCCTCCACTAGCGGGACCTACGAGCAGTACTTC	CASSPASTSGTYEQYF
-	TRBD1	TRBJ2-5	TRBV4-3	TGCGCCAGCAGCCAAGTTGACAGGGGCCCTAAAGAGACCCAGTACTTC	CASSQVDRGPKETQYF
few	TRBD1	TRBJ1-4	TRBV7-6	TGTGCCAGCAGCTTAGCGGGACAGGGTTATGAAAAACTGTTTTTT	CASSLAGQGYEKLFF
-	-	TRBJ1-5	TRBV2	TGTGCCAGCAGTCTAAGTCCACCCGCTCATCAGCCCCAGCATTTT	CASSLSPPAHQPQHF
-	TRBD2	TRBJ2-1	TRBV6-6	TGTGCCAGCAGTCGACTCCCCAGTGCGCAAGCGGGGAATGAGCAGTTCTTC	CASSRLPSAQAGNEQFF
-	-	TRBJ1-5	TRBV27	TGTGCCAGCAGCCCAGGATTCGGTCAGCCCCAGCATTTT	CASSPGFGQPQHF
-	-	TRBJ1-5	TRBV6-1	TGTGCCAGCAGTGAAGGTTATAGCAATCAGCCCCAGCATTTT	CASSEGYSNQPQHF
-	-	TRBJ2-7	TRBV4-1	TGCGCCAGCAGCGTCTTTGGAGGGTCGAACTACGAGCAGTACTTC	CASSVFGGSNYEQYF
-	-	TRBJ2-7	TRBV19	TGTGCCAGTAGAGCGGGGGACAGGGAATCCTACGAGCAGTACTTC	CASRAGDRESYEQYF
-	TRBD1	TRBJ1-2	TRBV5-1	TGCGCCAGCAGCTTCCAGGGGGCTGATGGCTACACCTTC	CASSFQGADGYTF
once	TRBD1	TRBJ1-4	TRBV28	TGTGCCAGCAGTCCACGGACAGGCCCGGATGAAAAACTGTTTTTT	CASSPRTGPDEKLFF
few	-	TRBJ2-1	TRBV28	TGTGCCAGCAGTCCCGGAGGGGACAATGAGCAGTTCTTC	CASSPGGDNEQFF
once	-	TRBJ1-1	TRBV28	TGTGCCAGCAGTCTAGATTCTCGGGGAACTGAAGCTTTCTTT	CASSLDSRGTEAFF
-	-	TRBJ1-2	TRBV5-1	TGCGCCAGCAGCCCGGGTGAGGGATGGAGTGGCTACACCTTC	CASSPGEGWSGYTF
-	-	TRBJ2-5	TRBV29-1	TGCAGCGGGAGCGCCCAGGAGACCCAGTACTTC	CSGSAQETQYF
-	-	TRBJ2-4	TRBV3-1/TRBV3-2	TGTGCCAGCAGCCAACGAGGTCTAGCGCCCGTTCAGTACTTC	CASSQRGLAPVQYF
few	TRBD1	TRBJ2-1	TRBV7-2	TGTGCCAGCAGCTTCAACCGGGACAGGGGCTGGGGAGAGCAGTTCTTC	CASSFNRDRGWGEQFF